The 8 T cell receptor beta chains reported below all come from one sample, sequenced in a study of blood T cell repertoires in COVID-19. Sequencing used immunoSEQ multiplex PCR; TCRdb keeps in-frame clones, though not all of them. The sample records some 300,000 clones, roughly nine tenths being singletons. Source material: peripheral blood. The receptors originated from a woman under 40 with COVID-19, enrolled during active disease.

V usage is TRBV7-6 and J usage is TRBJ2-2, with D perhaps TRBD2 (6 bases). Germline-derived CDR1 and CDR2 are SGHVS and FNYEAQ. V was trimmed by 1 base and J by 0 bases, leaving 9 bases between them. The CDR3 extends over 16 amino acids. The CDR3 nucleotides are TGTGCCAGCAGCTTAGTAGGCGGGGCGAACACCGGGGAGCTGTTTTTT. It codes for CASSLVGGANTGELFF. Full variable domain (rest looked up from reference TRBV7-6 and TRBJ2-2): GAGVSQSPRYKVTKRGQDVALRCDPISGHVSLYWYRQALGQGPEFLTYFNYEAQQDKSGLPNDRFSAERPEGSISTLTIQRTEQRDSAMYRCASSLVGGANTGELFFGEGSRLTVL.

The chain uses TRBV7-9 and TRBJ2-1; maybe TRBD1 (5 bases). The germline V gene has CDR1 SEHNR and CDR2 FQNEAQ (reference sequence). V lost 1 base and J 2 bases, leaving 9 bases between the germline ends. There are 15 residues in the CDR3. In nucleotides, the CDR3 is TGTGCCAGCAGCTTAGGCTTAGGGGCCTACAATGAGCAGTTCTTC. The encoded protein is CASSLGLGAYNEQFF.

The chain has TRBV7-9 and TRBJ2-1; the match to TRBD1 covers 8 bases. Germline loops: CDR1 SEHNR, CDR2 FQNEAQ (reference sequence). The CDR3 runs 15 residues. The ends lost 4 bases at V and 4 bases at J; junction bases unmatched: 6. DNA for the CDR3: TGTGCCAGCAGCTCACCCGGGACAGGATACAATGAGCAGTTCTTC. Translated: CASSSPGTGYNEQFF.

A single count supports this clone. This chain connects TRBV28 to TRBJ2-7, with D possibly matching TRBD1 (6 bases). Trimming cost V 5 bases and J 1 base, with 12 bases left between them. This CDR3 is built from 14 residues. The germline V gene encodes CDR1 MDHEN and CDR2 SYDVKM. CDR3: CASSLRTASYEQYV. The CDR3 bases are TGTGCCAGCAGTCTCAGGACAGCATCCTACGAGCAGTACGTC.

The rearrangement links TRBV6-5 to TRBJ2-2; tentatively, D is TRBD1 (6 bases). This CDR3 comprises 15 residues. The V and J ends lost 4 bases and 2 bases respectively, with 11 bases between them. Germline V gives CDR1 MNHEY, CDR2 SVGAGI. DNA for the CDR3: TGTGCCAGCAGTTTACGGACAGAAAACACCGGGGAGCTGTTTTTT. This gives the protein CASSLRTENTGELFF.

The chain links TRBV24-1 to TRBJ2-3; 7 nucleotides agree with TRBD1. Germline values: CDR1 KGHDR, CDR2 SFDVKD. Germline trimming cut 6 bases from V and 1 base from J; bases unmatched to any gene: 6. CDR3 size: 15 residues. Written as DNA, the CDR3 is TGTGCCACCAGTTCTTTTGGACAGGGCACAGATACGCAGTATTTT. This sequence encodes CATSSFGQGTDTQYF.

The chain employs TRBV6-4 and TRBJ2-3, with 11 bases identical to TRBD2. The CDR3 has 15 residues. CDR1 is MRHNA, CDR2 SNTAGT, per germline. V shed 3 bases, J shed 5 bases, and the junction held 4 bases outside the gene matches. CDR3 nucleotide sequence: TGTGCCAGCAGTGAGGGGACTAGCGGTGGAGATACGCAGTATTTT. Translated, it gives CASSEGTSGGDTQYF.

The chain uses TRBV20-1 and TRBJ2-1, with a possible D match to TRBD2 (6 bases). V lost 3 bases to trimming and J lost 7 bases, with 16 bases between them. CDR3 size: 14 residues. Germline assignment: CDR1 DFQATT and CDR2 SNEGSKA (reference sequence). The CDR3 sequence: CSASMGEAMNEQFF. The CDR3 bases are TGCAGTGCTAGTATGGGGGAGGCAATGAATGAGCAGTTCTTC.